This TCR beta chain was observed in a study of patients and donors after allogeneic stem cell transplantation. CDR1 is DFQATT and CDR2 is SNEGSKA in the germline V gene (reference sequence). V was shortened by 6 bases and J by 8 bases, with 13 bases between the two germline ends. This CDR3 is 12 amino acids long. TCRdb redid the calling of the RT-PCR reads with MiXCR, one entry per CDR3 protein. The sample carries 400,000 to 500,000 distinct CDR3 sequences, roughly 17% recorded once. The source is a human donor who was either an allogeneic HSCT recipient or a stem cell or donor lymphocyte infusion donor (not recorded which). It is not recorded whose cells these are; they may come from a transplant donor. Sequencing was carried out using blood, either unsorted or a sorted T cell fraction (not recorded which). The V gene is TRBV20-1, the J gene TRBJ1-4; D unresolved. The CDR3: CSAGYYREKLFF. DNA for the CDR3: TGCAGTGCAGGGTACTATAGGGAAAAACTGTTTTTT.